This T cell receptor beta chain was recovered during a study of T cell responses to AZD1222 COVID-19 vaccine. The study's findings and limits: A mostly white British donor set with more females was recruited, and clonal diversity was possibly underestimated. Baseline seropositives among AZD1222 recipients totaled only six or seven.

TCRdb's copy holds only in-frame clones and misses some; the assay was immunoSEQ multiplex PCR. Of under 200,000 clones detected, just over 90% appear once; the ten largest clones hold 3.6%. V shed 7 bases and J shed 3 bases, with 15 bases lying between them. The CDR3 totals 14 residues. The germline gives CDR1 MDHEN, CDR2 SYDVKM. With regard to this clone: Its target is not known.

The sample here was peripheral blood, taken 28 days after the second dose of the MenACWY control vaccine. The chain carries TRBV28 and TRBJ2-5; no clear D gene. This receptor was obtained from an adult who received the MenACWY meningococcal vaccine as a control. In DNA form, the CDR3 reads TGTGCCAGCACCCTGTATTCTTTGGAAGAGACCCAGTACTTC. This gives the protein CASTLYSLEETQYF.